This TCR beta chain stems from a study of Ad26.COV2.S vaccination and SARS-CoV-2 variants. Study at large: The authors gave Ad26.COV2.S intramuscularly, either once or twice 56 days apart.

Repertoires were generated with immunoSEQ multiplex PCR, while TCRdb's copy carries only in-frame clones and drops some. Seen here are roughly 500,000 clones, roughly 89% observed once, and the top ten hold 2.5%. The CDR3 extends over 15 amino acids. Trimming cost V 2 bases and J 8 bases, with 16 bases left between them. Germline lookup yields CDR1 SGHVS and CDR2 FNYEAQ. As for treatment: 19 received Ad26.COV2.S at low or high dose, single or two shots; about 5 received placebo; per-sample allocation not given. It was on day 63 after the first vaccine or placebo injection that samples were taken. The chain recombines TRBV7-6 with TRBJ1-5; unclear D gene. The sample consisted of peripheral blood, taken in a trial of Ad26.COV2.S vaccine versus placebo. The sequence derives from a person aged 18-65 years who received the Ad26.COV2.S COVID-19 vaccine or a placebo. This CDR3 is CASSLSPGALEPQHF. Here the CDR3 DNA reads TGTGCCAGCAGCTTATCCCCAGGTGCCTTGGAGCCCCAGCATTTT. The complete variable domain, with remaining parts taken from reference TRBV7-6 and TRBJ1-5, reads GAGVSQSPRYKVTKRGQDVALRCDPISGHVSLYWYRQALGQGPEFLTYFNYEAQQDKSGLPNDRFSAERPEGSISTLTIQRTEQRDSAMYRCASSLSPGALEPQHFGDGTRLSIL.